The T cell receptor beta chain described here comes from a study of blood T cell repertoires in COVID-19. The junction had 3 bases not matched to a gene; V was cut back by 1 base and J by 10 bases. The CDR3 consists of 13 residues. Germline CDR1 and CDR2: SGHAT and FQNNGV. Data came from immunoSEQ multiplex PCR; TCRdb stores just in-frame clones and leaves some out. The data contain more than 35,000 clones, roughly 78% of them singletons. Sequencing was carried out using peripheral blood. The chain is built from TRBV11-2 and TRBJ2-1; TRBD2 aligns across 8 bases. The clonotype originates from a woman aged 65 to 85 with acute or convalescent COVID-19. The CDR3 protein is CASSLGREVEQFF. In nucleotides, the CDR3 is TGTGCCAGCAGCTTAGGGCGGGAGGTAGAGCAGTTCTTC. Variable domain in full (rest from reference TRBV11-2 and TRBJ2-1): EAGVAQSPRYKIIEKRQSVAFWCNPISGHATLYWYQQILGQGPKLLIQFQNNGVVDDSQLPKDRFSAERLKGVDSTLKIQPAKLEDSAVYLCASSLGREVEQFFGPGTRLTVL.